One and the same sample provided the 28 T cell receptor beta chains below, sequenced in a study of blood T cells in healthy people across ages. Together with a sample-barcoded 5' primer, a J-beta primer mix was included in a second PCR lasting about 6 to 12 cycles. TCRdb itself ran the 5' RACE reads through MiXCR, one entry per CDR3 protein. Among about 780,000 distinct CDR3 sequences listed, about 47% were seen once. The source material was blood. These receptors all stem from a man aged 80 or over in good health.

V is TRBV20-1 and J is TRBJ2-5; 9 bases fit TRBD2. This CDR3 comprises 14 residues. Per the germline V gene, CDR1 is DFQATT and CDR2 is SNEGSKA (reference sequence). Trimming at V came to 5 bases and at J to 7 bases, leaving 11 bases not matched to a gene. In DNA form, the CDR3 reads TGCAGTGCTCCCTCCTTAGGGCGGGAGGGGACCCAGTACTTC. Protein: CSAPSLGREGTQYF.

This clonotype was observed a single time. V gene TRBV7-2 combines with J gene TRBJ2-3, with no clear D. The CDR3 contains 15 residues. V gave up 3 bases and J gave up 3 bases, with 13 bases separating them. Per the germline V gene, CDR1 is SGHTA and CDR2 is FQGNSA. CDR3 protein: CASSLNKGWTDTQYF. Written as DNA, the CDR3 is TGTGCCAGCAGCTTGAACAAGGGTTGGACAGATACGCAGTATTTT.

The gene calls are TRBV29-1 and TRBJ1-4, with 8 bases identical to TRBD1. With V trimmed by 3 bases and J by 8 bases, 5 bases remained unmatched. Germline V gives CDR1 SQVTM, CDR2 ANQGSEA. The CDR3 totals 13 residues. CDR3 DNA sequence: TGCAGCGTTGATTCTGCAGGGGGCGAAAAACTGTTTTTT. Protein product: CSVDSAGGEKLFF.

The rearrangement links TRBV27 to TRBJ2-3; the match to TRBD2 covers 9 bases. With 3 bases clipped from V and 2 bases from J, the junction kept 3 bases outside the gene matches. CDR3 size: 15 residues. The V gene's germline CDR1 is MNHEY and CDR2 SMNVEV (reference sequence). The CDR3 nucleotides read TGTGCCAGCAGTTTTAGACTAGCGGTCACAGATACGCAGTATTTT. Residues: CASSFRLAVTDTQYF.

V gene TRBV4-2 combines with J gene TRBJ1-5, with a weak D call TRBD1 (5 bases). This CDR3 spans 14 amino acids. Trimming stripped 4 bases from V and 3 bases from J, with 10 bases between. Germline V lookup: CDR1 LGHNA, CDR2 YNFKEQ. In DNA, the CDR3 is TGTGCCAGCAGCCCTGAGGGGAACAATCAGCCCCAGCATTTT. Its translation is CASSPEGNNQPQHF.

In its sample, this clonotype was seen many times. This sequence joins TRBV5-1 and TRBJ2-1; D is uncertain. Germline-derived CDR1 and CDR2 are SGHRS and YFSETQ. The V and J ends lost 0 bases and 8 bases respectively, with 15 bases between them. The CDR3 extends over 15 amino acids. CDR3 sequence (DNA): TGCGCCAGCAGCTTGGTGGGCAGCCCTTCAGATGAGCAGTTCTTC. Translating gives CASSLVGSPSDEQFF. Full variable domain (missing parts from reference TRBV5-1 and TRBJ2-1): KAGVTQTPRYLIKTRGQQVTLSCSPISGHRSVSWYQQTPGQGLQFLFEYFSETQRNKGNFPGRFSGRQFSNSRSEMNVSTLELGDSALYLCASSLVGSPSDEQFFGPGTRLTVL.

This clonotype was detected ten times or more. A junction end diverges from the germline sequence, so it may reflect a read error. This chain joins TRBV12-3 or TRBV12-4 and TRBJ2-3, with D perhaps matching TRBD1 or TRBD2 (7 bases each). The CDR3 contains 14 residues. CDR3 protein: CASSFRGGTDAQYF. The CDR3 DNA sequence: TGTGCCAGCAGTTTCAGGGGGGGCACAGATGCGCAGTATTTT.

This chain connects TRBV7-2 to TRBJ2-7; D may be TRBD1 (5 bases). The CDR3 has 14 residues. Germline lookup yields CDR1 SGHTA and CDR2 FQGNSA. Trimming removed 6 bases at V and 3 bases at J, with 15 bases between. CDR3 in DNA: TGTGCCAGCAGACACGGACAAGGGGTCTACGAGCAGTACTTC. Protein product: CASRHGQGVYEQYF. The full variable domain, its missing parts supplied by reference TRBV7-2 and TRBJ2-7, is GAGVSQSPSNKVTEKGKDVELRCDPISGHTALYWYRQSLGQGLEFLIYFQGNSAPDKSGLPSDRFSAERTGGSVSTLTIQRTQQEDSAVYLCASRHGQGVYEQYFGPGTRLTVT.

The chain uses TRBV3-1 and TRBJ2-3, with 7 bases aligning to TRBD2. CDR1 LGHDT and CDR2 YNNKEL come from the germline V gene (reference sequence). This CDR3 has 13 amino acids. V dropped 4 bases and J dropped 6; count of bases not matched to a gene: 4. The CDR3 loop reads CASSLTSVDTQYF. In nucleotides, the CDR3 is TGTGCCAGCAGCCTCACTAGCGTGGATACGCAGTATTTT.

In its sample, this clonotype was seen once. The chain uses TRBV29-1 and TRBJ1-5; 8 bases match TRBD1. The V segment lost 4 bases and the J segment 3 bases; nucleotides outside the gene matches: 5. The germline gives CDR1 SQVTM, CDR2 ANQGSEA. The CDR3 loop spans 14 amino acids. In DNA form, the CDR3 reads TGCAGCGTTGTTGTCCAGGGGGCCAATCAGCCCCAGCATTTT. Translated, it gives CSVVVQGANQPQHF.

This rearrangement joins TRBV21-1 to TRBJ1-1; TRBD1, the table's D call, lacks a check against the DNA. TRBV21-1 is deemed a pseudogene. CDR3 length: 12 residues. CDR3 sequence reads: CATKTGETEAFF. DNA for the CDR3: TGTGCCACCAAAACAGGGGAAACTGAAGCTTTCTTT.

This clonotype was recorded only once. This chain uses TRBV3-1 with TRBJ2-5; D possibly corresponds to TRBD1 (6 bases). Germline assignment: CDR1 LGHDT and CDR2 YNNKEL (reference sequence). The length of the CDR3 is 14 residues. Trimming took off 5 bases at V and 4 bases at J, with 14 bases between the two ends. CDR3 sequence: CASSSAGVRETQYF. In DNA, the CDR3 is TGTGCCAGCAGCTCTGCAGGGGTGAGAGAGACCCAGTACTTC.

This clonotype came up a few times. The rearrangement joins TRBV28 to TRBJ2-7; 9 nucleotides agree with TRBD1. The DNA end is a closer match to TRBJ2-5, so the J assignment may be wrong. The CDR3 extends over 14 amino acids. Germline CDR1 reads MDHEN; CDR2 reads SYDVKM. The CDR3 DNA follows: TGTGCCAGCAGGACAACAGGGGGCACTGAGACCCAGTACTTC. Translated: CASRTTGGTETQYF.

This rearrangement joins TRBV12-3 or TRBV12-4 to TRBJ2-5, with D possibly matching TRBD1 (5 bases). V shed 6 bases and J shed 5 bases, with 13 bases lying between them. The CDR3 runs 13 residues. CDR3 in DNA: TGTGCCAGCAGGCCCGCAGGGTGGGAGACCCAGTACTTC. Its translation: CASRPAGWETQYF.

This chain connects TRBV14 to TRBJ2-5; D is unresolved. Germline CDR1 reads SGHDN; CDR2 reads FVKESK. The CDR3 is 15 amino acids. Trimming cost V 1 base and J 5 bases, with 14 bases left between them. The CDR3 region is CASSQVQTLGETQYF. The CDR3 DNA reads TGTGCCAGCAGCCAAGTGCAAACTCTAGGGGAGACCCAGTACTTC. Full variable domain (missing parts from reference TRBV14 and TRBJ2-5): EAGVTQFPSHSVIEKGQTVTLRCDPISGHDNLYWYRRVMGKEIKFLLHFVKESKQDESGMPNNRFLAERTGGTYSTLKVQPAELEDSGVYFCASSQVQTLGETQYFGPGTRLLVL.

This clonotype was observed a handful of times. The chain recombines TRBV6-2 or TRBV6-3 with TRBJ2-1; the match to TRBD2 covers 7 bases. The germline gives CDR1 MNHEY, CDR2 SVGEGT. The ends lost 2 bases at V and 9 bases at J; junction bases unmatched: 13. This CDR3 spans 16 amino acids. As DNA, the CDR3 is TGTGCCAGCAGTTACAGGGCTAGCGGAGTCGCCCTTGAGCAGTTCTTC. Its translation is CASSYRASGVALEQFF.

This clonotype was seen a handful of times. The V call is TRBV24-1, the J call TRBJ1-5; tentative D call: TRBD1 (6 bases). CDR3 length: 16 amino acids. V was trimmed by 3 bases and J by 6 bases, leaving 17 bases between them. Germline CDR1 reads KGHDR; CDR2 reads SFDVKD. CDR3 amino acids: CATSDPRRGDGQPQHF. The CDR3 bases are TGTGCCACCAGTGATCCCCGGAGGGGGGATGGTCAGCCCCAGCATTTT.

This rearrangement joins TRBV12-3 or TRBV12-4 to TRBJ1-6; 11 nucleotides align to TRBD1. The junction had 4 bases not matched to a gene; V was cut back by 6 bases and J by 9 bases. The CDR3 sequence is 14 residues long. CDR3 coding DNA: TGTGCCAGCAGGACCGGGACAGGGGGTTCACCCCTCCACTTT. Translation: CASRTGTGGSPLHF.

This clonotype was seen only a few times. The J gene is TRBJ2-7, the V gene TRBV5-1, with D possibly called TRBD1 or TRBD2 (6 bases each). The CDR3 is 14 amino acids. V gave up 1 base and J gave up 4 bases, with 12 bases separating them. Germline values: CDR1 SGHRS, CDR2 YFSETQ. As DNA, the CDR3 is TGCGCCAGCAGCTTGTCGGGGGCGAGATACGAGCAGTACTTC. As protein: CASSLSGARYEQYF.

A few counts support this clonotype. The rearrangement links TRBV20-1 to TRBJ2-1; D not certain. Trimming removed 2 bases from V and 3 bases from J, with 20 bases in between. The CDR3 contains 17 residues. Germline CDR1 reads DFQATT; CDR2 reads SNEGSKA (reference sequence). DNA of the CDR3: TGCAGTGCTAGACCCATGTTTTCCAGAGTGAACTACAATGAGCAGTTCTTC. Amino acids: CSARPMFSRVNYNEQFF.

The chain employs TRBV5-8 and TRBJ2-1; 7 nucleotides agree with TRBD2. The ends lost 1 base at V and 6 bases at J; junction bases unmatched: 13. Per the germline V gene, CDR1 is SGHTS and CDR2 is YDEGEE. The CDR3 is made up of 17 amino acids. This CDR3 is CASSLPWEGPTSNEQFF. CDR3 nucleotide sequence: TGTGCCAGCAGCTTGCCTTGGGAGGGGCCAACAAGCAATGAGCAGTTCTTC.

V gene TRBV10-2 combines with J gene TRBJ2-7; D is unclear. The CDR3 runs 12 residues. Trimming took 8 bases from V and 10 from J, leaving 18 bases between them. CDR1 is WSHSY, CDR2 SAAADI, per germline. This CDR3 is CASSLSEVGQYF. DNA of the CDR3: TGCGCCAGCTCCTTGTCCGAGGTTGGCCAGTACTTC.

This clonotype came up a few times. The V call is TRBV6-1, the J call TRBJ1-2; 11 bases agree with TRBD1. Per the germline V gene, CDR1 is MNHNS and CDR2 is SASEGT. The CDR3 is made up of 15 amino acids. The V and J ends lost 6 bases and 4 bases, in that order; junction bases with no gene match: 7. The CDR3 protein is CASSFGTGGSYGYTF. As DNA, the CDR3 is TGTGCCAGCAGCTTCGGGACAGGGGGGAGCTATGGCTACACCTTC.

V usage is TRBV20-1 and J usage is TRBJ2-4, with D perhaps being TRBD1 or TRBD2 (6 bases each). The J call is uncertain, as TRBJ2-7 better fits the DNA end. The CDR3 sequence is 15 residues long. Looked up from germline, CDR1 is DFQATT and CDR2 is SNEGSKA (reference sequence). Written as DNA, the CDR3 is TGCAGTGCTAGAGATCATGGGGGGCTCAGTAGCGAGCAGTACTTC. It is translated as CSARDHGGLSSEQYF.

The V call is TRBV20-1, the J call TRBJ2-1; 10 bases fit TRBD2. Germline V gene sequence: CDR1 DFQATT, CDR2 SNEGSKA (reference sequence). This CDR3 comprises 16 residues. The V and J ends lost 6 bases and 2 bases, in that order; junction bases with no gene match: 10. The CDR3 here is CSARPSGRTTYNEQFF. The CDR3 DNA reads TGCAGTGCCAGGCCTAGCGGGAGAACAACCTACAATGAGCAGTTCTTC.

This clonotype showed up many times. The V gene is TRBV29-1, the J gene TRBJ2-4; 9 bases are a match to TRBD1. Gene TRBJ2-7 matches the end of the DNA better, so the J call may be wrong. The CDR3 covers 13 residues. The germline gives CDR1 SQVTM, CDR2 ANQGSEA. CDR3 nucleotides: TGCAGCGTTGGGTCGGACAGGGGATTCGAGCAGTACTTC. Its translation is CSVGSDRGFEQYF.

The chain is built from TRBV20-1 and TRBJ2-1; D is unresolved. The germline gives CDR1 DFQATT, CDR2 SNEGSKA (reference sequence). Trimming pared 5 bases from V and 5 bases from J, leaving 13 bases between. The CDR3 totals 13 residues. The CDR3, as DNA: TGCAGTGCTCTCGGCGTCCCCGACAATGAGCAGTTCTTC. Amino acids: CSALGVPDNEQFF.

The rearrangement joins TRBV20-1 to TRBJ2-5, with D perhaps matching TRBD2 (5 bases). The CDR3 is 12 amino acids. Germline V gives CDR1 DFQATT, CDR2 SNEGSKA (reference sequence). V was trimmed by 6 bases and J by 5 bases, leaving 13 bases between them. The CDR3 is CSARGLAETQYF. The CDR3 coding sequence is TGCAGTGCCCGAGGGCTAGCTGAGACCCAGTACTTC.